This entry lists 3 T cell receptor beta chains sequenced from one sample in a study of blood T cell repertoires in COVID-19. Assay: immunoSEQ multiplex PCR; the TCRdb copy retains only in-frame clones and omits some. The sample includes 200,000 to 250,000 clones, around 88% of them seen just once. The sequenced sample consisted of peripheral blood. Receptors originate from a man aged 18 to 30 with active or convalescent COVID-19.

The chain carries TRBV6-6 and TRBJ2-7, with D hard to call. Trimming pared 6 bases from V and 0 bases from J, leaving 15 bases between. This CDR3 spans 15 amino acids. Germline lookup yields CDR1 MNHNY and CDR2 SVGAGI (reference sequence). CDR3 residues: CASRRTEKSSYEQYF. The CDR3, as DNA: TGTGCCAGCAGAAGAACAGAGAAAAGCTCCTACGAGCAGTACTTC.

The chain employs TRBV18 and TRBJ2-1, with D tentatively TRBD2 (5 bases). The germline V gene encodes CDR1 KGHSH and CDR2 LQKENI. There are 17 residues in the CDR3. With 6 bases removed from V and 4 bases from J, the gap between germline ends came to 22 bases. The CDR3 DNA is TGTGCCAGCTCCCAATCCGGGATCCGGTCGGGGTACAATGAGCAGTTCTTC. It is translated as CASSQSGIRSGYNEQFF.

J is TRBJ2-4 and V is TRBV7-9; unclear D gene. V lost 6 bases and J 3 bases, leaving 12 bases between the germline ends. The germline gives CDR1 SEHNR, CDR2 FQNEAQ (reference sequence). There are 14 residues in the CDR3. CDR3 bases: TGTGCCAGCAGTTTGCCGGTTGGCAAAAACATTCAGTACTTC. The encoded protein is CASSLPVGKNIQYF. Looking up the rest from reference TRBV7-9 and TRBJ2-4 gives the full variable domain: DTGVSQNPRHKITKRGQNVTFRCDPISEHNRLYWYRQTLGQGPEFLTYFQNEAQLEKSRLLSDRFSAERPKGSFSTLEIQRTEQGDSAMYLCASSLPVGKNIQYFGAGTRLSVL.